Each of the 9 T cell receptor beta chains below was sequenced from the same sample in a study of T cell responses to AZD1222 COVID-19 vaccine. TCRdb's copy holds only in-frame clones and misses some; the assay was immunoSEQ multiplex PCR. The table records about 92,000 clones, about nine tenths of them present only once. The specimen was peripheral blood, collected on day 0 of AZD1222 vaccination. The receptors were sampled from an adult in good health.

This clone occurred once. This sequence joins TRBV12-3 or TRBV12-4 and TRBJ1-6, with no clear D. Deletions cut 3 bases from V and 5 bases from J, with 5 bases between. This CDR3 has 13 residues. DNA of the CDR3: TGTGCCAGCAGTTTTTCGGATAATTCACCCCTCCACTTT. Its protein is CASSFSDNSPLHF.

This sequence joins TRBV3-1 (or the pseudogene TRBV3-2) and TRBJ1-3, with D unclear. The V end was cut by 3 bases, the J end by 2 bases, with 5 bases between. Germline CDR1 LGHDT, CDR2 YNNKEL (reference sequence). This CDR3 is 13 amino acids long. The DNA for the CDR3 is TGTGCCAGCAGCCAGGGTGCTGGAAACACCATATATTTT. This gives the protein CASSQGAGNTIYF.

Written as DNA, the CDR3 is TGTGCCAGCAACCCGGGACCTCGGCAAGAGACCCAGTACTTC. Protein sequence: CASNPGPRQETQYF. The chain employs TRBV5-8 and TRBJ2-5, with D tentatively TRBD1 or TRBD2 (5 bases each). This CDR3 is built from 14 residues. V was pared by 6 bases and J by 2 bases, with 14 bases between. Looked up from germline, CDR1 is SGHTS and CDR2 is YDEGEE.

The chain is built from TRBV3-1 (or the pseudogene TRBV3-2) and TRBJ2-1; 8 bases align to TRBD1. Unmatched junction bases numbered 6, after V lost 7 bases and J lost 7 bases. Germline CDR1 is LGHDT and CDR2 is YNNKEL (reference sequence). There are 13 residues in the CDR3. The CDR3 bases are TGTGCCAGCACCTACAGGGGGATGAATGAGCAGTTCTTC. Encoded protein: CASTYRGMNEQFF.

The V gene is TRBV19, the J gene TRBJ1-1; D unclear. Germline CDR1 reads LNHDA; CDR2 reads SQIVND (reference sequence). V lost 5 bases to trimming and J lost 5 bases, with 9 bases between them. The CDR3 has 12 residues. Here the CDR3 reads CASSLTRTEAFF. For the CDR3, the DNA is TGTGCCAGTAGTTTAACACGTACTGAAGCTTTCTTT. Drawing the rest from reference TRBV19 and TRBJ1-1, the complete variable domain is DGGITQSPKYLFRKEGQNVTLSCEQNLNHDAMYWYRQDPGQGLRLIYYSQIVNDFQKGDIAEGYSVSREKKESFPLTVTSAQKNPTAFYLCASSLTRTEAFFGQGTRLTVV.

The chain uses TRBV21-1 and TRBJ2-6. TRBV21-1 is flagged as a pseudogene. CDR3 length: 14 amino acids. The CDR3 is CASSGYCGANVLTF. CDR3 in DNA: TGTGCCAGCAGCGGGTATTGTGGGGCCAACGTCCTGACTTTC.

This chain connects TRBV3-1 (or the pseudogene TRBV3-2) to TRBJ2-3; 11 bases line up with TRBD2. Germline trimming cut 1 base from V and 5 bases from J; bases unmatched to any gene: 11. CDR3 length: 18 amino acids. The V gene's germline CDR1 is LGHDT and CDR2 YNNKEL (reference sequence). CDR3 in amino acids: CASSQVLSSGGEEDTQYF. The CDR3 coding sequence is TGTGCCAGCAGCCAAGTCCTCAGTAGCGGGGGGGAGGAAGATACGCAGTATTTT.

The gene calls are TRBV6-1 and TRBJ2-5; D is uncertain. The germline V and J ends were trimmed by 1 base and 5 bases, with 11 bases remaining between them. CDR1 and CDR2 (germline): MNHNS, SASEGT. The CDR3 runs 14 residues. In DNA, the CDR3 is TGTGCCAGCAGTGAAGTCGAAAGGTCCGAGACCCAGTACTTC. This encodes CASSEVERSETQYF.

Details on this clone: At one boundary the junction diverges from the germline segment, which might be a read error. The CDR3 DNA is TGTGCCAGCAGCTTAGTAACCGGGTATTACACCGGAGAGCTGTTTTTT. Translation: CASSLVTGYYTGELFF. This chain uses TRBV11-2 with TRBJ2-2, with D unclear. The CDR3 extends over 16 amino acids. The V gene's germline CDR1 is SGHAT and CDR2 FQNNGV.